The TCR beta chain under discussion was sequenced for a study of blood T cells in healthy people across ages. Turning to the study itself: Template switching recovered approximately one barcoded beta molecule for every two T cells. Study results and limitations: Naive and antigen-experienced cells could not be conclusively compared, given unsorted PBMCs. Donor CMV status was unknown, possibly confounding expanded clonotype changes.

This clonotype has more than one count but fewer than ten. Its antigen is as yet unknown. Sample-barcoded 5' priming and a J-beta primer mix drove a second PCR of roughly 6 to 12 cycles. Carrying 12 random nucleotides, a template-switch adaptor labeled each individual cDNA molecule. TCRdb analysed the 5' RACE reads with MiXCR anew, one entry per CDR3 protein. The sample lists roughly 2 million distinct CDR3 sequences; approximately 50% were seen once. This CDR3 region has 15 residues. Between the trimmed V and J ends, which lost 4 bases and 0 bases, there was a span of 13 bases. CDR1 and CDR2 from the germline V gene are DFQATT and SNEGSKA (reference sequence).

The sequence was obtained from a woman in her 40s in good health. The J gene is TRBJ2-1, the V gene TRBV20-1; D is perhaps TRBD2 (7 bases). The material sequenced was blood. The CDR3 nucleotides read TGCAGTGCTAATGGAGGGGGGGCCTCCTACAATGAGCAGTTCTTC. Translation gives CSANGGGASYNEQFF.